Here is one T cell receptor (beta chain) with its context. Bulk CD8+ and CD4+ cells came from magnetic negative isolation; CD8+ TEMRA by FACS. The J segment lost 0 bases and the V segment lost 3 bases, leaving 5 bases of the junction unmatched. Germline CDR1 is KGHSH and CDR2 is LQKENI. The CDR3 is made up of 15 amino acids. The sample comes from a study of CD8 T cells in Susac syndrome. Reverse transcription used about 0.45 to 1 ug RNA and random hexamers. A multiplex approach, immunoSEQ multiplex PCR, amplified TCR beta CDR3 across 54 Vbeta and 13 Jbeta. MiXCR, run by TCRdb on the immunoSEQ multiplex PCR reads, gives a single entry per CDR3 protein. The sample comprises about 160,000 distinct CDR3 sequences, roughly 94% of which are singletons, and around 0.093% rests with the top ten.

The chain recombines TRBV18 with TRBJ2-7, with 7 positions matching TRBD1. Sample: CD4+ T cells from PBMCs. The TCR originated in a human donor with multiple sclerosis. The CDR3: CASSPKTGSSYEQYF. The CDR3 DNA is TGTGCCAGCTCACCTAAGACAGGGAGCTCCTACGAGCAGTACTTC.